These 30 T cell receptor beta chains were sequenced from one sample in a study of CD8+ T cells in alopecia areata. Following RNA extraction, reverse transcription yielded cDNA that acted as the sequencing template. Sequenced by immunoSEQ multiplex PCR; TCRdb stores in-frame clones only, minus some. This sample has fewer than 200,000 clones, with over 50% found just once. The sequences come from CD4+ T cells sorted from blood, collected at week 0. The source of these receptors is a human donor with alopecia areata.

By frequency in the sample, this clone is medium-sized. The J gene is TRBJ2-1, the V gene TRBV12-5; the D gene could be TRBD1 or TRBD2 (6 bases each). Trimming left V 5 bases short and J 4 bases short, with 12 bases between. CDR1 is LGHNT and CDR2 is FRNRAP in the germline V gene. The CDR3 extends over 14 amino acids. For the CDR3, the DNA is TGTGCTAGTGGTCCGGGGGCGGTATACAATGAGCAGTTCTTC. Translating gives CASGPGAVYNEQFF.

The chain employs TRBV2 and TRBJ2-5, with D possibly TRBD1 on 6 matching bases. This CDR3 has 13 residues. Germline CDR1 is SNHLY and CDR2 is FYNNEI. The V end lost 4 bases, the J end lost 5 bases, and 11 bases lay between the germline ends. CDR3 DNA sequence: TGTGCCAGCAGTGTGGGCAGGGGTGAGACCCAGTACTTC. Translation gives CASSVGRGETQYF.

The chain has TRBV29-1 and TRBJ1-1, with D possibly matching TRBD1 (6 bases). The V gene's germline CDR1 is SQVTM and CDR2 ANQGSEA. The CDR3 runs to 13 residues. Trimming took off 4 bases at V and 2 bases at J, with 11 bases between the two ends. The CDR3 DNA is TGCAGCGTTGGAAGGACAGTCAACACTGAAGCTTTCTTT. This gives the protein CSVGRTVNTEAFF.

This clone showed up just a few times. The CDR3 coding sequence is TGCAGCGTTGGTGCGGTAATAACCCCTGAAGCTTTCTTT. Translated: CSVGAVITPEAFF. The chain combines TRBV29-1 with TRBJ1-1; no clear D. Germline CDR1 is SQVTM and CDR2 is ANQGSEA. The CDR3 sequence is 13 residues long. With 4 bases removed from V and 6 bases from J, the gap between germline ends came to 15 bases.

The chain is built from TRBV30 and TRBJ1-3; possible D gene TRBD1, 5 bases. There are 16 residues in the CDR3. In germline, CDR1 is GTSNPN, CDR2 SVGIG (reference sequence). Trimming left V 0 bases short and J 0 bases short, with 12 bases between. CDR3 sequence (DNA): TGTGCCTGGAGTGTGAGGGGAGGAGCCTCTGGAAACACCATATATTTT. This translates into CAWSVRGGASGNTIYF.

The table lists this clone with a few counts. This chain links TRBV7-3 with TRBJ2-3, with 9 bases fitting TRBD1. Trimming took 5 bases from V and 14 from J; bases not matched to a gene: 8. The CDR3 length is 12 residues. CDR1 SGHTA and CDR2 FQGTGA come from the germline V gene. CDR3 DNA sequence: TGTGCCAGCAGCCCTGGGACAGGGAGGTGGTATTTT. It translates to CASSPGTGRWYF.

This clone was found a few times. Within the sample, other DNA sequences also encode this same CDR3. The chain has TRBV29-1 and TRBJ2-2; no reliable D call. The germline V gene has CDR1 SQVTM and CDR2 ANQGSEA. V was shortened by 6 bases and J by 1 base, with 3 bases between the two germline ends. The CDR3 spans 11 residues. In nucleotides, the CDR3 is TGCAGCGTGGGGAACACCGGGGAGCTGTTTTTT. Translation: CSVGNTGELFF.

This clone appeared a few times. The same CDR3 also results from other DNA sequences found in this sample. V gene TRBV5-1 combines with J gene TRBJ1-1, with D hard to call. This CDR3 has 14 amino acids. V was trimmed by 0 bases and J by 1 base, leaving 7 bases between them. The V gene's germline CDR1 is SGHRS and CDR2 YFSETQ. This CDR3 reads CASSLVSGNTEAFF. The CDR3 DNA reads TGCGCCAGCAGCTTGGTCTCGGGGAACACTGAAGCTTTCTTT.

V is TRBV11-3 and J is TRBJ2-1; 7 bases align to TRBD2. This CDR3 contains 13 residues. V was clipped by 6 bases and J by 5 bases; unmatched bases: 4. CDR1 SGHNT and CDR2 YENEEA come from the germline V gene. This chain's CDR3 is CASSSGLHNEQFF. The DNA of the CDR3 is TGTGCCAGCAGTTCGGGACTACACAATGAGCAGTTCTTC.

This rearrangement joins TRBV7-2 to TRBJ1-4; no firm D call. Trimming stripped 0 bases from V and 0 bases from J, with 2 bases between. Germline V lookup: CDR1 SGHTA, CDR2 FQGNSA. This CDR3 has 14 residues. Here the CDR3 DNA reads TGTGCCAGCAGCTTAGCGGCAACTAATGAAAAACTGTTTTTT. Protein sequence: CASSLAATNEKLFF. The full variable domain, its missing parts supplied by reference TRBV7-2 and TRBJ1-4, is GAGVSQSPSNKVTEKGKDVELRCDPISGHTALYWYRQSLGQGLEFLIYFQGNSAPDKSGLPSDRFSAERTGGSVSTLTIQRTQQEDSAVYLCASSLAATNEKLFFGSGTQLSVL.

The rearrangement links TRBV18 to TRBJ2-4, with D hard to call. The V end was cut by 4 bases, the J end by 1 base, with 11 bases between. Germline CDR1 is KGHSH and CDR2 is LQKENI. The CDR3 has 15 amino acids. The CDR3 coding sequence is TGTGCCAGCTCACAATCAAGTTGGGCCAAAAACATTCAGTACTTC. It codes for CASSQSSWAKNIQYF.

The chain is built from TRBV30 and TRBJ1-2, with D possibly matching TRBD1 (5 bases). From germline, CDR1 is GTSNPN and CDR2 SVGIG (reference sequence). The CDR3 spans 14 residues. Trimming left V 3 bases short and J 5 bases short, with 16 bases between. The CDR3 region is CAWRGLGTVYGYTF. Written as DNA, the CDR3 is TGTGCCTGGAGGGGTCTAGGGACGGTTTATGGCTACACCTTC.

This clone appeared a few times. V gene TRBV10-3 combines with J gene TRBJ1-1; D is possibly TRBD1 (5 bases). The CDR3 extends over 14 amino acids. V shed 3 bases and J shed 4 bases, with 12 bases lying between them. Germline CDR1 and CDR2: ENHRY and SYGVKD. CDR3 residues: CAISDPGGVTEAFF. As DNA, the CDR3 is TGTGCCATCAGTGATCCTGGGGGGGTCACTGAAGCTTTCTTT.

The CDR3 DNA follows: TGTGCCAGCAGGGAGGACAGGGTAGGAAAACTGTTTTTT. Protein: CASREDRVGKLFF. This chain connects TRBV27 to TRBJ1-4; 8 bases line up with TRBD1. Losses at the gene ends were 6 bases for V and 10 bases for J; bases not matched to a gene: 7. This CDR3 is built from 13 residues. CDR1 and CDR2 (germline): MNHEY, SMNVEV (reference sequence).

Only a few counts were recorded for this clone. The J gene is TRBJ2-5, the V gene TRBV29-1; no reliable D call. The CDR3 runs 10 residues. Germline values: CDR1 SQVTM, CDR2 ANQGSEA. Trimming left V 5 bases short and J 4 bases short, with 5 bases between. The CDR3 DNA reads TGCAGCGTTAAAGTAGAGACCCAGTACTTC. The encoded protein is CSVKVETQYF.

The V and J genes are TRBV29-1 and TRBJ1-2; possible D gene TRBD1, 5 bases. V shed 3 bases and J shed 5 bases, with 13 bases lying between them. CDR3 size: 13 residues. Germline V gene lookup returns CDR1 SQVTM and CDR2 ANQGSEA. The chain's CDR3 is CSVERDSSYGYTF. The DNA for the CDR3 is TGCAGCGTTGAGAGAGACAGCTCTTATGGCTACACCTTC.

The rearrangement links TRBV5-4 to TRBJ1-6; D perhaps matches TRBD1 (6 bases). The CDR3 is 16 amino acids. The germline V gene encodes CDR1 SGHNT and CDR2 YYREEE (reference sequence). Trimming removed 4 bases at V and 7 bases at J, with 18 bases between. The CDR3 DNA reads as TGTGCCAGCAGCGCCCTACAGGGTTTAGAAAATTCACCCCTCCACTTT. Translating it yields CASSALQGLENSPLHF. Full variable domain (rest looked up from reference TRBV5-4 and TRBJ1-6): ETGVTQSPTHLIKTRGQQVTLRCSSQSGHNTVSWYQQALGQGPQFIFQYYREEENGRGNFPPRFSGLQFPNYSSELNVNALELDDSALYLCASSALQGLENSPLHFGNGTRLTVT.

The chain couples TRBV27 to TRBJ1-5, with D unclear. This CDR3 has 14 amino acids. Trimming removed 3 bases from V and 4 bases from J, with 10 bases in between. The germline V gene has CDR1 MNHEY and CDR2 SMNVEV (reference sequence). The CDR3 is CASSFRVGNQPQHF. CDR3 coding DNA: TGTGCCAGCAGTTTCCGGGTTGGAAATCAGCCCCAGCATTTT.

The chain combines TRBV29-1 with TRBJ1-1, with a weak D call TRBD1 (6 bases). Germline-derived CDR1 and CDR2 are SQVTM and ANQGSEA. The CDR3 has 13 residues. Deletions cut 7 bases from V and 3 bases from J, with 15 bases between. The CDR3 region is CSGLTGSDTEAFF. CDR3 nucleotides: TGCAGCGGACTAACAGGGTCCGACACTGAAGCTTTCTTT.

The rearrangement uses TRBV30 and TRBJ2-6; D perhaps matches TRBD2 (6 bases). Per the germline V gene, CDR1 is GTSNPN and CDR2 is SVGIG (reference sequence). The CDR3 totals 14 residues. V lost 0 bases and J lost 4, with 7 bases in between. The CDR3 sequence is CAWSVLAGANVLTF. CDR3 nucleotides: TGTGCCTGGAGTGTACTAGCAGGGGCCAACGTCCTGACTTTC.

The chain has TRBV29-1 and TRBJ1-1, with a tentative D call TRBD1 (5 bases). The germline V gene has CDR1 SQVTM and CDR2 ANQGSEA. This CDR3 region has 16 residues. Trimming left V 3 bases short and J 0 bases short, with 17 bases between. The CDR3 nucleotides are TGCAGCGTTGATGCCGGTGGGGGGGTGTTGAACACTGAAGCTTTCTTT. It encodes CSVDAGGGVLNTEAFF. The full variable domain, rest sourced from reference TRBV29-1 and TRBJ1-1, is SAVISQKPSRDICQRGTSLTIQCQVDSQVTMMFWYRQQPGQSLTLIATANQGSEATYESGFVIDKFPISRPNLTFSTLTVSNMSPEDSSIYLCSVDAGGGVLNTEAFFGQGTRLTVV.

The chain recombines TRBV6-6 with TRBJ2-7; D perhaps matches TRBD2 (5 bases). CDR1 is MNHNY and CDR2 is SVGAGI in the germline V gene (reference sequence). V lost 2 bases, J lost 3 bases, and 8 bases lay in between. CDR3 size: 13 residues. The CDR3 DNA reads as TGTGCCAGCAGTTACCACGAGGGCTACGAGCAGTACTTC. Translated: CASSYHEGYEQYF.

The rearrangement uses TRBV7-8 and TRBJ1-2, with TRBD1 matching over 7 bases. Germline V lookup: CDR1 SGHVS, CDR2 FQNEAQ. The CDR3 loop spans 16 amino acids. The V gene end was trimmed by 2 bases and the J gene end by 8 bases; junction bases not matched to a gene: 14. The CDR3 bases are TGTGCCAGCAGCTTATCGAGCCGGACAGGAAGCGAGGGCTACACCTTC. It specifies CASSLSSRTGSEGYTF.

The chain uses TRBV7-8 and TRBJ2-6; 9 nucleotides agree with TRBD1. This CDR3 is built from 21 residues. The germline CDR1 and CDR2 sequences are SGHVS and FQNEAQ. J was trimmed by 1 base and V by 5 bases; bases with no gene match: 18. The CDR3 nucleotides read TGTGCCAGCAGCACAAAGTACGACGCCACAGGGGGCTTATCTGGGGCCAACGTCCTGACTTTC. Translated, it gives CASSTKYDATGGLSGANVLTF. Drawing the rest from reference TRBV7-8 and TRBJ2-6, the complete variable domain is GAGVSQSPRYKVAKRGQDVALRCDPISGHVSLFWYQQALGQGPEFLTYFQNEAQLDKSGLPSDRFFAERPEGSVSTLKIQRTQQEDSAVYLCASSTKYDATGGLSGANVLTFGAGSRLTVL.

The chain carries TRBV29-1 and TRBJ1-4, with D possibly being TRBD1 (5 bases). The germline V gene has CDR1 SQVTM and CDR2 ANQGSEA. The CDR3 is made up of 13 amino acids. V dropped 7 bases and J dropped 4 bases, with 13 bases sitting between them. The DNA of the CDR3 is TGCAGCGGGGCCGGGACTGATAATGAAAAACTGTTTTTT. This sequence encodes CSGAGTDNEKLFF.

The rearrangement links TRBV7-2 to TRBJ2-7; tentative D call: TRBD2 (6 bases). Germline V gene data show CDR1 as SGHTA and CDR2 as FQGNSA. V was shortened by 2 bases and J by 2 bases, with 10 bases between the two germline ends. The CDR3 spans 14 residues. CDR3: CASSLRPGAYEQYF. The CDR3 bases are TGTGCCAGCAGCTTACGTCCGGGGGCCTACGAGCAGTACTTC.

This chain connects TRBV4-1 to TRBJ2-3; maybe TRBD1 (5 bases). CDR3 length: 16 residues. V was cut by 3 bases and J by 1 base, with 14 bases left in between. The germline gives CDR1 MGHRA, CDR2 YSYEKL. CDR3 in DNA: TGCGCCAGCAGCCAGGGGTCCCAGGGTCGCACAGATACGCAGTATTTT. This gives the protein CASSQGSQGRTDTQYF.

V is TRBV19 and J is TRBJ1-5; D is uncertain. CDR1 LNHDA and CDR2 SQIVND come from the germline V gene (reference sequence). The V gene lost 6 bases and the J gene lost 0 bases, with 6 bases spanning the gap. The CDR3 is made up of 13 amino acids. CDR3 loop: CASRGNSNQPQHF. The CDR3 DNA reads TGTGCCAGTAGAGGAAATAGCAATCAGCCCCAGCATTTT.

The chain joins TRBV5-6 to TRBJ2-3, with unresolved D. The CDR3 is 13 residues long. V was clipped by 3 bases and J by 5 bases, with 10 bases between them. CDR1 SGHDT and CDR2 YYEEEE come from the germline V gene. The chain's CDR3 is CASSYSTRDTQYF. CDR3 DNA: TGTGCCAGCAGCTATTCAACACGAGATACGCAGTATTTT.

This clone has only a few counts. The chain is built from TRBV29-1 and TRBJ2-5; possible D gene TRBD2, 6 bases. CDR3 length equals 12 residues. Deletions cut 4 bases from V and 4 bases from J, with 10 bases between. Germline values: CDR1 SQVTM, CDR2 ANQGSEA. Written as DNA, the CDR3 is TGCAGCGTTGTTTTTAGCGGAGAGACCCAGTACTTC. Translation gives CSVVFSGETQYF.